Presented here are 14 T cell receptor beta chains from one specimen sequenced in a study of HIV-infected patients and healthy controls. Roughly three months, about 14 weeks, into antiretroviral therapy, follow-up blood was collected. All unsorted peripheral T cells were captured because whole blood was used without fractionation. Reverse transcription used about 500 ng RNA and constant-region primers for alpha and beta. Each of the alpha and beta chains got its own library through chain-specific third strand synthesis with indices. TCRdb recomputed calls from the 5' RACE reads with MiXCR, one row per CDR3 protein. The table shows under 6,000 distinct CDR3 sequences, with 8.8% occurring only once. This specimen consisted of blood, obtained during antiretroviral therapy. These receptors originate from an adult with HIV infection.

The chain uses TRBV27 and TRBJ2-7, with 12 bases that match TRBD1. The V gene's germline CDR1 is MNHEY and CDR2 SMNVEV (reference sequence). CDR3 length: 15 residues. Losses at the gene ends were 6 bases for V and 6 bases for J; bases not matched to a gene: 9. CDR3 bases: TGTGCCAGCAGCCTTGGACCGGGACAGGGGGCCGAGCAGTACTTC. Protein: CASSLGPGQGAEQYF.

This clonotype was seen at least ten times. V usage is TRBV11-2 and J usage is TRBJ1-6; no clear D gene. Germline V gene sequence: CDR1 SGHAT, CDR2 FQNNGV. The CDR3 length is 15 residues. Deletions cut 1 base from V and 5 bases from J, with 9 bases between. CDR3 in DNA: TGTGCCAGCAGCTTAGCTGTCCTTAATAATTCACCCCTCCACTTT. It is translated as CASSLAVLNNSPLHF. Combining the CDR3 with reference TRBV11-2 and TRBJ1-6 gives the whole variable domain EAGVAQSPRYKIIEKRQSVAFWCNPISGHATLYWYQQILGQGPKLLIQFQNNGVVDDSQLPKDRFSAERLKGVDSTLKIQPAKLEDSAVYLCASSLAVLNNSPLHFGNGTRLTVT.

This clonotype has just a few counts. The rearrangement uses TRBV20-1 and TRBJ2-1, with TRBD2 identical over 10 bases. CDR3 length: 16 amino acids. The J segment lost 8 bases and the V segment lost 0 bases, leaving 10 bases of the junction unmatched. Germline CDR1 reads DFQATT; CDR2 reads SNEGSKA (reference sequence). Here the CDR3 reads CSARDRASGSIDEQFF. The CDR3, as DNA: TGCAGTGCTAGAGATAGGGCTAGCGGGAGTATCGATGAGCAGTTCTTC.

The chain combines TRBV27 with TRBJ2-7, with 9 bases fitting TRBD1. This CDR3 is built from 15 residues. CDR1 and CDR2 (germline): MNHEY, SMNVEV (reference sequence). J was trimmed by 5 bases and V by 2 bases; bases with no gene match: 7. As DNA, the CDR3 is TGTGCCAGCAGTTTAGAGACAGGGGGGTTGGACGAGCAGTACTTC. The encoded protein is CASSLETGGLDEQYF.

This clonotype is medium-sized. The V call is TRBV3-1, the J call TRBJ2-4, with TRBD1 matching 7 bases. Germline V CDR1 and CDR2: LGHDT, YNNKEL (reference sequence). This CDR3 region has 20 residues. V was pared by 0 bases and J by 0 bases, with 14 bases of the junction left unmatched. As DNA, the CDR3 is TGTGCCAGCAGCCAAGACCCCGGGACAGTCACCTTTCTAGCCAAAAACATTCAGTACTTC. This sequence encodes CASSQDPGTVTFLAKNIQYF.

In its sample, this clonotype ranks as medium-sized. V usage is TRBV4-1 and J usage is TRBJ2-7, with 9 positions matching TRBD2. V shed 2 bases, J shed 2 bases, and the junction held 7 bases outside the gene matches. The CDR3 covers 16 residues. The V gene's germline CDR1 is MGHRA and CDR2 YSYEKL. The CDR3 bases are TGCGCCAGCAGCCAAACACCTGCTAGCGGGACCTACGAGCAGTACTTC. Protein sequence: CASSQTPASGTYEQYF.

This sequence joins TRBV25-1 and TRBJ2-7; D gene ambiguous. V was trimmed by 8 bases and J by 3 bases, leaving 14 bases between them. CDR1 and CDR2 (germline): MGHDK, SYGVNS. This CDR3 is built from 13 residues. The CDR3 DNA follows: TGTGCCAGCCGTTTAGAGCTGGACTACGAGCAGTACTTC. It is translated as CASRLELDYEQYF.

Within the sample, this clonotype is medium-sized. V and J are TRBV3-1 and TRBJ1-1, with unresolved D. V was clipped by 4 bases and J by 5 bases, with 5 bases between them. The germline CDR1 and CDR2 sequences are LGHDT and YNNKEL (reference sequence). The CDR3 consists of 11 residues. CDR3 sequence: CASSLGTEAFF. The CDR3 nucleotides are TGTGCCAGCAGCCTAGGGACTGAAGCTTTCTTT.

This clonotype was picked up many times. This chain links TRBV18 with TRBJ1-4, with no clear D. Trimming took off 3 bases at V and 3 bases at J, with 14 bases between the two ends. CDR1 and CDR2 from the germline V gene are KGHSH and LQKENI. The CDR3 has 16 amino acids. The CDR3 nucleotides are TGTGCCAGCTCACCGCAACGCGCGGGGTCTAATGAAAAACTGTTTTTT. Encoded protein: CASSPQRAGSNEKLFF.

This clonotype occurred a few times. This chain connects TRBV28 to TRBJ1-5, with TRBD1 as a possible D gene (6 bases). CDR1 and CDR2 from the germline V gene are MDHEN and SYDVKM. V was cut by 5 bases and J by 6 bases, with 17 bases left in between. The CDR3 extends over 15 amino acids. CDR3 residues: CASSPPGGAGQPQHF. The CDR3 nucleotides read TGTGCCAGCAGTCCACCGGGGGGGGCGGGTCAGCCCCAGCATTTT.

This clonotype was counted at least ten times. The V and J genes are TRBV27 and TRBJ1-1, with a tentative D call TRBD1 (5 bases). This CDR3 is built from 14 residues. The germline V gene has CDR1 MNHEY and CDR2 SMNVEV (reference sequence). V was cut by 5 bases and J by 0 bases, with 10 bases left in between. DNA for the CDR3: TGTGCCAGCAGTCCGACAGTGATGAACACTGAAGCTTTCTTT. As protein: CASSPTVMNTEAFF.

The chain joins TRBV28 to TRBJ2-7, with D unclear. V was trimmed by 4 bases and J by 3 bases, leaving 13 bases between them. There are 14 residues in the CDR3. Per germline, CDR1 MDHEN and CDR2 SYDVKM. The CDR3 spells CASSSPSTSYEQYF. CDR3 nucleotide sequence: TGTGCCAGCAGTTCCCCAAGTACCAGCTACGAGCAGTACTTC.

This clonotype is medium-sized by share. CDR3 sequence: CASSFPGLEWFF. For the CDR3, the DNA is TGTGCCAGCAGTTTCCCGGGGCTCGAATGGTTCTTC. V usage is TRBV27 and J usage is TRBJ2-1, with D possibly called TRBD1 or TRBD2 (5 bases each). V lost 3 bases and J 15 bases, leaving 15 bases between the germline ends. The germline V gene has CDR1 MNHEY and CDR2 SMNVEV (reference sequence). CDR3 size: 12 residues.

V and J are TRBV5-6 and TRBJ2-7, with unresolved D. V lost 0 bases and J lost 3, with 10 bases in between. The CDR3 loop spans 14 amino acids. Germline V gene sequence: CDR1 SGHDT, CDR2 YYEEEE. The DNA of the CDR3 is TGTGCCAGCAGCTTGGGGCCAGGTTACTACGAGCAGTACTTC. It is translated as CASSLGPGYYEQYF.